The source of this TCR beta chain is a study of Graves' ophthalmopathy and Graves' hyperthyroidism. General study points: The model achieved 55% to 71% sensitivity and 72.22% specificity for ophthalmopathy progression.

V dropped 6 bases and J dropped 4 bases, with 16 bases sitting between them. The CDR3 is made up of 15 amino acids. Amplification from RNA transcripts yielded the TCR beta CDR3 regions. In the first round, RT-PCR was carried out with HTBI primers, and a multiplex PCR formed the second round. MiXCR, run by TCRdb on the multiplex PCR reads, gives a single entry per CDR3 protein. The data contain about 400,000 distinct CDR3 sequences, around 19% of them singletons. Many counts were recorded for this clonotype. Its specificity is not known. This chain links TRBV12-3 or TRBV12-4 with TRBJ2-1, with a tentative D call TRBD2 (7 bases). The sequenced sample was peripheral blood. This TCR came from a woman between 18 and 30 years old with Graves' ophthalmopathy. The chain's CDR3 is CASRRAAGAYNEQFF. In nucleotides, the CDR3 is TGTGCCAGCAGAAGGGCGGCGGGGGCGTACAATGAGCAGTTCTTC.